The 28 T cell receptor beta chains listed next were all sequenced from one sample in a study of high-grade serous ovarian cancer treatment subgroups. Tumor samples were taken before definitive surgery or chemotherapy. TCRdb's copy holds only in-frame clones and misses some; the assay was immunoSEQ multiplex PCR. The sample has approximately 5,000 clones; about three quarters are singletons. The sequencing sample was made of tumor tissue. These receptors were obtained from a human donor with high-grade serous ovarian cancer.

The rearrangement links TRBV6-1 to TRBJ2-5; perhaps TRBD1 as D (5 bases). V shed 2 bases and J shed 2 bases, with 9 bases lying between them. This CDR3 comprises 14 residues. Germline V gene sequence: CDR1 MNHNS, CDR2 SASEGT. DNA of the CDR3: TGTGCCAGCAGTGAACGCAGGGTTCAAGAGACCCAGTACTTC. Protein product: CASSERRVQETQYF.

V gene TRBV19 combines with J gene TRBJ1-5; D ambiguous. Germline V lookup: CDR1 LNHDA, CDR2 SQIVND (reference sequence). V gave up 3 bases and J gave up 3 bases, with 15 bases separating them. The CDR3 has 16 amino acids. The CDR3 nucleotides are TGTGCCAGTAGTATCGGAGTTGAAAGAAACAATCAGCCCCAGCATTTT. Translation gives CASSIGVERNNQPQHF.

The chain uses TRBV9 and TRBJ1-2, with D perhaps matching TRBD1 (5 bases). The V gene lost 0 bases and the J gene lost 7 bases, with 16 bases spanning the gap. CDR1 SGDLS and CDR2 YYNGEE come from the germline V gene. The CDR3 consists of 15 residues. This CDR3 is CASSVVQGMMRGYTF. The CDR3, as DNA: TGTGCCAGCAGCGTAGTTCAGGGAATGATGCGTGGCTACACCTTC.

There are a few counts of this clone. The DNA for the CDR3 is TGTGCCAGCAGGCGTAACAGGGGAAACTATGGCTACACCTTC. Translation gives CASRRNRGNYGYTF. The chain joins TRBV7-2 to TRBJ1-2; 7 positions agree with TRBD1. The CDR3 has 14 residues. The germline V gene encodes CDR1 SGHTA and CDR2 FQGNSA. V shed 6 bases and J 2 bases; nucleotides not matched to a gene: 6. The whole variable domain, remainder taken from reference TRBV7-2 and TRBJ1-2, is GAGVSQSPSNKVTEKGKDVELRCDPISGHTALYWYRQSLGQGLEFLIYFQGNSAPDKSGLPSDRFSAERTGGSVSTLTIQRTQQEDSAVYLCASRRNRGNYGYTFGSGTRLTVV.

The V gene is TRBV5-6, the J gene TRBJ1-1; no firm D call. The CDR3 length is 14 residues. Trimming shortened V by 0 bases and J by 0 bases, and 6 bases separated the two germline ends. Looked up from germline, CDR1 is SGHDT and CDR2 is YYEEEE. CDR3 in amino acids: CASSLDMMNTEAFF. DNA for the CDR3: TGTGCCAGCAGCTTGGATATGATGAACACTGAAGCTTTCTTT.

The CDR3 DNA sequence: TGTGCCTGGAGTGGAGGACAGGGGAGGGGCTATGGCTACACCTTC. Its translation is CAWSGGQGRGYGYTF. The rearrangement joins TRBV30 to TRBJ1-2; the match to TRBD1 covers 9 bases. The CDR3 is 15 residues long. The V gene end was trimmed by 1 base and the J gene end by 4 bases; junction bases not matched to a gene: 7. Germline V gene lookup returns CDR1 GTSNPN and CDR2 SVGIG (reference sequence).

The chain employs TRBV9 and TRBJ1-2; 8 nucleotides agree with TRBD1. The CDR3 length is 15 residues. With V trimmed by 3 bases and J by 5 bases, 9 bases remained unmatched. CDR1 is SGDLS, CDR2 YYNGEE, per germline. In nucleotides, the CDR3 is TGTGCCAGCAGCGGCCCGACAGGGGCGACTTATGGCTACACCTTC. It is translated as CASSGPTGATYGYTF.

The rearrangement joins TRBV28 to TRBJ1-1; tentatively, D is TRBD1 (5 bases). The CDR3 runs 15 residues. V gave up 6 bases and J gave up 4 bases, with 18 bases separating them. Germline assignment: CDR1 MDHEN and CDR2 SYDVKM. The CDR3 DNA follows: TGTGCCAGCAGAACCCTGAGGGGCTCGGGCACTGAAGCTTTCTTT. The encoded protein is CASRTLRGSGTEAFF.

V and J are TRBV15 and TRBJ1-4; unclear D gene. Trimming removed 1 base from V and 0 bases from J, with 9 bases in between. The CDR3 is 16 residues long. The germline V gene has CDR1 LNHNV and CDR2 YYDKDF (reference sequence). CDR3 nucleotide sequence: TGTGCCACCAGCAGAGCGTGGCTTACAACTAATGAAAAACTGTTTTTT. It translates to CATSRAWLTTNEKLFF.

The V and J genes are TRBV30 and TRBJ1-2; TRBD1 might be the D (5 bases). This CDR3 has 14 amino acids. Germline V gene lookup returns CDR1 GTSNPN and CDR2 SVGIG (reference sequence). The V and J ends lost 5 bases and 1 base respectively, with 14 bases between them. The CDR3 coding sequence is TGTGCCTGGTACCGGGACGGCAATAACTATGGCTACACCTTC. It is translated as CAWYRDGNNYGYTF.

The J gene is TRBJ1-5, the V gene TRBV27, with a weak D call TRBD1 (6 bases). Germline values: CDR1 MNHEY, CDR2 SMNVEV (reference sequence). The CDR3 extends over 19 amino acids. V shed 5 bases and J shed 2 bases, with 25 bases lying between them. CDR3 amino acids: CASSPLTRGGAGGNQPQHF. The CDR3 region has the DNA TGTGCCAGCAGTCCCCTTACTCGGGGGGGCGCGGGTGGCAATCAGCCCCAGCATTTT.

DNA for the CDR3: TGCGCCAGCAGTCTTCAACAGGCGAACACCGGGGAGCTGTTTTTT. Protein sequence: CASSLQQANTGELFF. The chain uses TRBV23-1 and TRBJ2-2, with D tentatively TRBD1 (5 bases). TRBV23-1 carries the ORF label, with uncertain function. Trimming stripped 4 bases from V and 0 bases from J, with 9 bases between. This CDR3 has 15 amino acids.

The sample holds a few counts of this clone. The V gene is TRBV30, the J gene TRBJ1-3; D call uncertain. Trimming pared 7 bases from V and 0 bases from J, leaving 13 bases between. The CDR3 is made up of 14 amino acids. The germline V gene has CDR1 GTSNPN and CDR2 SVGIG (reference sequence). The CDR3 nucleotides are TGTGCCTCCACCGGGCGCGGCTCTGGAAACACCATATATTTT. Protein sequence: CASTGRGSGNTIYF.

The chain joins TRBV30 to TRBJ1-2, with D possibly matching TRBD1 (5 bases). The germline CDR1 and CDR2 sequences are GTSNPN and SVGIG (reference sequence). Trimming left V 3 bases short and J 3 bases short, with 17 bases between. CDR3 length: 15 residues. The CDR3 sequence: CAWSGEGREDYGYTF. The CDR3 DNA reads TGTGCCTGGAGCGGTGAGGGCAGGGAGGACTATGGCTACACCTTC.

The gene calls are TRBV11-3 and TRBJ2-2; possible D gene TRBD2, 5 bases. This CDR3 has 17 amino acids. Trimming removed 4 bases from V and 4 bases from J, with 19 bases in between. The germline CDR1 and CDR2 sequences are SGHNT and YENEEA. CDR3: CASSWGNGVGVTGELFF. DNA of the CDR3: TGTGCCAGCAGCTGGGGAAATGGGGTCGGGGTCACCGGGGAGCTGTTTTTT.

The chain combines TRBV6-5 with TRBJ1-4; 8 bases map to TRBD1. The CDR3 length is 14 residues. V lost 6 bases, J lost 7 bases, and 7 bases stayed unmatched. CDR1 is MNHEY and CDR2 is SVGAGI in the germline V gene. CDR3 protein: CASSPGQGSEKLFF. DNA of the CDR3: TGTGCCAGCAGCCCCGGACAGGGCAGTGAAAAACTGTTTTTT.

This clone was observed a handful of times. The chain couples TRBV11-2 to TRBJ1-2, with a tentative D call TRBD1 (5 bases). Between the trimmed V and J ends, which lost 6 bases and 8 bases, there was a span of 16 bases. The CDR3 length is 13 residues. Germline V gene sequence: CDR1 SGHAT, CDR2 FQNNGV. CDR3 coding DNA: TGTGCCAGCAGTTGGGGGGAGACGGGAGGCTACACCTTC. Protein product: CASSWGETGGYTF.

The J gene is TRBJ1-1, the V gene TRBV6-1, with TRBD1 matching over 10 bases. The CDR3 runs to 14 residues. CDR1 is MNHNS and CDR2 is SASEGT in the germline V gene. V dropped 5 bases and J dropped 7; count of bases not matched to a gene: 7. This chain's CDR3 is CASSSDRGRGEAFF. The CDR3 DNA reads TGTGCCAGCAGTTCGGACAGGGGGAGGGGTGAAGCTTTCTTT.

CDR3 sequence: CASSVAGVRGDQPQHF. CDR3 bases: TGTGCCAGTAGTGTCGCAGGGGTCAGGGGCGATCAGCCCCAGCATTTT. The chain recombines TRBV19 with TRBJ1-5, with D perhaps TRBD1 (6 bases). Trimming took 5 bases from V and 5 from J, leaving 19 bases between them. CDR1 LNHDA and CDR2 SQIVND come from the germline V gene (reference sequence). CDR3 length: 16 residues.

This chain joins TRBV30 and TRBJ2-7; the D gene is possibly TRBD2 (5 bases). Germline loops: CDR1 GTSNPN, CDR2 SVGIG (reference sequence). Deletions cut 7 bases from V and 1 base from J, with 11 bases between. This CDR3 comprises 12 residues. CDR3 DNA: TGTGCCTACGGAGCGGATTCCTACGAGCAGTACTTC. Its protein is CAYGADSYEQYF.

The J gene is TRBJ2-7, the V gene TRBV6-5; the D gene is possibly TRBD2 (6 bases). The CDR3 has 8 amino acids. The V and J ends lost 9 bases and 9 bases respectively, with 6 bases between them. Germline V CDR1 and CDR2: MNHEY, SVGAGI. CDR3 nucleotide sequence: TGTGCCAGGGAGGGGCAGTACTTC. Translation: CAREGQYF.

The rearrangement uses TRBV5-6 and TRBJ1-2; no definite D call. V was cut by 4 bases and J by 5 bases, with 15 bases left in between. Germline CDR1 and CDR2: SGHDT and YYEEEE. This CDR3 region has 14 residues. The CDR3 nucleotides are TGTGCCAGCAGCCGGGCCGGGCCCCGTTATGGCTACACCTTC. Protein: CASSRAGPRYGYTF.

V usage is TRBV14 and J usage is TRBJ1-2, with D tentatively TRBD1 (6 bases). The V gene lost 5 bases and the J gene lost 10 bases, with 17 bases spanning the gap. The germline gives CDR1 SGHDN, CDR2 FVKESK. The CDR3 is 13 amino acids. DNA of the CDR3: TGTGCCAGCAGCTCAACGGACAGATTAAACTACACCTTC. Its protein product is CASSSTDRLNYTF.

The rearrangement joins TRBV10-2 to TRBJ2-1; no firm D call. Trimming left V 7 bases short and J 0 bases short, with 13 bases between. This CDR3 comprises 15 residues. Germline CDR1 is WSHSY and CDR2 is SAAADI. CDR3 bases: TGCGCCAGCATTCTCGGACGAAGCTCCTACAATGAGCAGTTCTTC. It translates to CASILGRSSYNEQFF.

The chain recombines TRBV18 with TRBJ2-5; D uncertain. The V gene's germline CDR1 is KGHSH and CDR2 LQKENI. There are 11 residues in the CDR3. Trimming stripped 3 bases from V and 3 bases from J, with 2 bases between. CDR3 sequence: CASSPEETQYF. In nucleotides, the CDR3 is TGTGCCAGCTCACCTGAAGAGACCCAGTACTTC. The whole variable domain, filled in from reference TRBV18 and TRBJ2-5, reads NAGVMQNPRHLVRRRGQEARLRCSPMKGHSHVYWYRQLPEEGLKFMVYLQKENIIDESGMPKERFSAEFPKEGPSILRIQQVVRGDSAAYFCASSPEETQYFGPGTRLLVL.

The chain couples TRBV5-5 to TRBJ2-2, with D possibly being TRBD1 (6 bases). Per germline, CDR1 SGHKS and CDR2 YYEKEE (reference sequence). The ends were cut back, 0 bases at V and 13 bases at J, with 16 bases in the middle. The CDR3 is 14 amino acids. The CDR3 reads CASSLEVGGPRLFF. The CDR3 region has the DNA TGTGCCAGCAGCTTGGAGGTTGGGGGCCCCAGGCTGTTTTTT.

This chain uses TRBV10-3 with TRBJ2-4, with 7 bases aligning to TRBD2. Germline CDR1 reads ENHRY; CDR2 reads SYGVKD. This CDR3 has 14 residues. J lost 7 bases, V lost 10 bases, and 13 bases had no gene match. DNA of the CDR3: TGTGCCACCATGGGGGGGACGGGGCCGAACATTCAGTACTTC. Its protein product is CATMGGTGPNIQYF.

The chain is built from TRBV4-1 and TRBJ2-3; D is undetermined. CDR3 length: 16 residues. The V gene lost 2 bases and the J gene lost 4 bases, with 16 bases spanning the gap. Germline lookup yields CDR1 MGHRA and CDR2 YSYEKL. The chain's CDR3 is CASSQSGGMNADTQYF. The CDR3 bases are TGCGCCAGCAGCCAAAGTGGCGGCATGAACGCAGATACGCAGTATTTT.